This entry describes one TCR beta chain. The antigen is undetermined. The source of the sample is a study of post-analysis software for immune sequencing data. Study-wide findings and caveats: Strong same-batch co-clustering of samples appeared with F measure clustering. Normalized Chao1 diversity was significantly reduced in patients versus controls. Included in a set of a few TRBV segments more frequent in patients than controls were TRBV5-6, TRBV5-1 and TRBV20-1.

Per the germline V gene, CDR1 is SGHAT and CDR2 is FQNNGV. The CDR3 spans 15 residues. Trimming left V 4 bases short and J 3 bases short, with 13 bases between. Unique molecular identifiers featured in each of the TCR beta cDNA libraries. The source material, 1 to 10 million T cells, gave rise to about 500,000 cDNA molecules. TCRdb redid the calling of the PCR reads with MiXCR, one entry per CDR3 protein. The sample lists approximately 770,000 distinct CDR3 sequences, around 42% occurring once. This TCR was sampled from a girl under 18 with multiple sclerosis. The rearrangement uses TRBV11-2 and TRBJ2-1; D may correspond to TRBD1 or TRBD2 (5 bases each). Sequencing was carried out using blood. This CDR3 reads CASSSPRDHYNEQFF. For the CDR3, the DNA is TGTGCCAGCAGCTCACCCCGGGACCACTACAATGAGCAGTTCTTC.